Reported below is one T cell receptor beta chain. What this receptor recognizes is not known. Base qualities were left out, and no much larger clone turns up one base away. TCRbeta CDR3 regions were amplified from genomic DNA by means of the immunoSEQ Assay, a bias-controlled multiplex PCR. The authors' analysis ran thus. Nucleated cell counts per sample were estimated from amplification of reference gene primers within the assay. To quantify the absolute abundance of each unique TCRbeta CDR3 rearrangement, sequence reads were collapsed and filtered. Productive Simpson clonality was computed per sample as the square root of Simpson's diversity index over productive rearrangements. This immuneACCESS table, as held by TCRdb, lists in-frame sequences with V and J called but not all clones. Of the missing ones, under half trace to an unresolved V gene in checked studies; the others have no known cause. The V and J calls and clone size were taken over from that table, and D and trimming were inferred from the DNA. This sample comprises about 120,000 clones, 75% to 85% of them detected only once. The ten most abundant clones make up 12% of the sample.

CDR1 and CDR2 are drawn from the germline V gene: MNHEY, SVGAGI. V is cut by 5 bases and J by 3 bases, and the space between the germline ends is 10 bases. Measured from the cysteine to the phenylalanine, the CDR3 is 13 residues long. The CDR3 DNA has 39 bases and is translated from base 1. Whole blood was collected in K2EDTA tubes by collaborating institutions according to the institutions' own protocols. For TCRbeta analysis, collaborators shipped samples as frozen whole blood, isolated PBMCs, or DNA extracted from either of those sample types. These data belong to a study of blood T cell repertoires in COVID-19 (dated by TCRdb to 2019 to 2021). Background on the whole study: Samples covering the acute and convalescent phases of COVID-19 were provided by collaborators in the United States, Italy and Spain. The prospective study material was composed of cDNA or gDNA derived from T cells, B-cell-depleted T cells, or PBMCs. The dataset comprised deeply sampled blood TCRbeta repertoires from subjects exposed to, actively infected with, or recovered from COVID-19. A freely available public database, intended as a resource for researchers studying the immune response to SARS-CoV-2, is where the repertoires were released. Samples came from the ongoing ImmuneRACE study (first 160 participants) plus 1,254 subjects from 6 global collaborators. A de-identified subject ID, COVID-19 status, age in years and sex were almost always included in the sample metadata. Where available, HLA class I and class II types were taken from metadata supplied by the sample provider and were not determined by assay-based typing. General findings and caveats noted by the study authors: The amount of clinical and demographic metadata varied by source and participant and was provided uncurated.

The rearranged segments are TRBV6-5 and TRBJ1-1, with a tentative D gene TRBD1 over 6 matching bases. The sequencing input was peripheral blood. This TCR was sampled from a human donor in a cohort sampled during active COVID-19. CDR3 protein: CASSTQGYTEAFF. The nucleotide sequence reads TGTGCCAGCAGTACCCAGGGGTACACTGAAGCTTTCTTT.